This T cell receptor beta chain was captured in a study of OX40 agonist ivuxolimab in advanced cancers. On the study more broadly: Ivuxolimab, an antibody that agonizes OX40 (CD134), was administered to the patients. The mean age was roughly 60 years, ranging from 23 to 79, with 82.7% of participants male. General study points: No antigen was identified for the clonally expanded peripheral T cells. Partial responders receiving 0.1-3.0 mg/kg showed among the lowest clonal expansion.

This CDR3 has 15 amino acids. The germline gives CDR1 ENHRY, CDR2 SYGVKD. With 10 bases removed from V and 1 base from J, the gap between germline ends came to 16 bases. Clones were sequenced by immunoSEQ multiplex PCR, and TCRdb holds only the in-frame ones, with some missing. Of 40,000 to 55,000 clones in the sample, 80% are singletons; the top ten hold around 9.3%. In the case of this clone: Its matching antigen is unknown.

This sequence originates from an adult with an advanced solid tumor such as melanoma, head and neck, liver or kidney cancer. The sequences come from CD4+ or CD8+ T cells sorted from blood, collected in a trial of the OX40 agonist ivuxolimab. V is TRBV10-3 and J is TRBJ1-4; no firm D call. The DNA for the CDR3 is TGTGCCACCCGCGACGCTCAAATAACTAATGAAAAACTGTTTTTT. It specifies CATRDAQITNEKLFF.